The 20 T cell receptor beta chains below come from one sample, sequenced in a study of spatial heterogeneity in lung cancer. The time point is: blood at routine non-recurrence follow-up after resection. TCRdb ran MiXCR on the 5' RACE reads and lists one entry per CDR3 protein. The table includes roughly 34,000 distinct CDR3 sequences, approximately 8% detected once. The sequencing here drew on PBMCs, taken at follow-up. These receptors all stem from a male donor with early-stage non-small cell lung cancer.

This clonotype was recorded a few times. V gene TRBV2 combines with J gene TRBJ2-5; D might be TRBD2 (5 bases). Germline CDR1 reads SNHLY; CDR2 reads FYNNEI. V lost 8 bases to trimming and J lost 5 bases, with 12 bases between them. This CDR3 has 12 residues. The CDR3 DNA follows: TGTGCCAGCTTTAACGGCGGGGAGACCCAGTACTTC. It is translated as CASFNGGETQYF.

The sample holds many counts of this clonotype. The V and J genes are TRBV7-6 and TRBJ2-3; tentatively, D is TRBD1 or TRBD2 (5 bases each). This CDR3 contains 14 residues. With 5 bases removed from V and 1 base from J, the gap between germline ends came to 10 bases. CDR1 is SGHVS and CDR2 is FNYEAQ in the germline V gene. The DNA for the CDR3 is TGTGCCAGCAGCGCGTTGGGGGGCACAGATACGCAGTATTTT. It codes for CASSALGGTDTQYF.

This clonotype has a count of ten or more. The chain links TRBV19 to TRBJ2-7; weak D call: TRBD1 (6 bases). V lost 5 bases to trimming and J lost 2 bases, with 13 bases between them. This CDR3 spans 14 amino acids. The germline CDR1 and CDR2 sequences are LNHDA and SQIVND (reference sequence). The CDR3 DNA sequence: TGTGCCAGTAGTCTTCAGGGGTACCCCTACGAGCAGTACTTC. This gives the protein CASSLQGYPYEQYF.

This clonotype showed up many times. The V gene is TRBV9, the J gene TRBJ2-7; D possibly matches TRBD1 or TRBD2 (5 bases each). There are 18 residues in the CDR3. Germline CDR1 SGDLS, CDR2 YYNGEE. V dropped 0 bases and J dropped 0 bases, with 19 bases sitting between them. The CDR3 loop reads CASSVDAVSGTGSYEQYF. CDR3 nucleotides: TGTGCCAGCAGCGTAGATGCCGTCTCGGGGACGGGCTCCTACGAGCAGTACTTC.

This clonotype was recorded at least ten times. V usage is TRBV7-2 and J usage is TRBJ2-7; perhaps TRBD1 as D (6 bases). Looked up from germline, CDR1 is SGHTA and CDR2 is FQGNSA. Trimming stripped 5 bases from V and 1 base from J, with 15 bases between. The CDR3 sequence is 15 residues long. The CDR3: CASSRGQISSYEQYF. CDR3 sequence (DNA): TGTGCCAGCAGCCGAGGACAGATTAGTTCCTACGAGCAGTACTTC.

This clonotype was observed many times. The chain has TRBV19 and TRBJ1-1; no reliable D call. The CDR3 length is 12 residues. V gave up 3 bases and J gave up 1 base, with 3 bases separating them. The germline CDR1 and CDR2 sequences are LNHDA and SQIVND (reference sequence). CDR3 region: CASSMGNTEAFF. For the CDR3, the DNA is TGTGCCAGTAGTATGGGGAACACTGAAGCTTTCTTT.

This clonotype was counted ten times or more. The J gene is TRBJ1-6, the V gene TRBV27; D not certain. Germline V gene lookup returns CDR1 MNHEY and CDR2 SMNVEV (reference sequence). V lost 3 bases to trimming and J lost 3 bases, with 12 bases between them. This CDR3 has 16 residues. CDR3 nucleotides: TGTGCCAGCAGTTTTTATTCGGGAGACTATAATTCACCCCTCCACTTT. This sequence encodes CASSFYSGDYNSPLHF.

Remarks on this clonotype: A read error is possible here, since a much larger clone lies one base away. This chain joins TRBV6-2 or TRBV6-3 and TRBJ1-1; D unclear. Germline V lookup: CDR1 MNHEY, CDR2 SVGEGT. V was trimmed by 8 bases and J by 5 bases, leaving 27 bases between them. This CDR3 is built from 17 residues. The CDR3 DNA follows: TGTGCCAGCCCAACTGACGGCCGGTCCTCCGTAGTGACTGAAGCTTTCTTT. Amino acid sequence: CASPTDGRSSVVTEAFF.

This chain uses TRBV7-8 with TRBJ2-2; either TRBD1 or TRBD2 may fit D (6 bases each). V dropped 6 bases and J dropped 0 bases, with 14 bases sitting between them. Germline V gene lookup returns CDR1 SGHVS and CDR2 FQNEAQ. The CDR3 is made up of 16 amino acids. The CDR3 DNA reads as TGTGCCAGCAGTCGAAGGGGGGCCCCGAACACCGGGGAGCTGTTTTTT. Residues: CASSRRGAPNTGELFF.

This clonotype was detected many times. The chain couples TRBV5-1 to TRBJ2-5; D gene uncertain. Germline V gene data show CDR1 as SGHRS and CDR2 as YFSETQ. The ends were cut back, 0 bases at V and 2 bases at J, with 17 bases in the middle. CDR3 length: 17 amino acids. Here the CDR3 DNA reads TGCGCCAGCAGCTTGGGCGGATGGTATAGGGATCAAGAGACCCAGTACTTC. Protein product: CASSLGGWYRDQETQYF.

This clonotype has a count of ten or more. The chain links TRBV3-1 to TRBJ1-3, with D hard to call. The germline CDR1 and CDR2 sequences are LGHDT and YNNKEL (reference sequence). The V end was cut by 0 bases, the J end by 4 bases, with 10 bases between. The CDR3 is 15 amino acids. CDR3 in DNA: TGTGCCAGCAGCCAAGAACGGGTGACGGGAAACACCATATATTTT. Translated: CASSQERVTGNTIYF.

This clonotype came up many times. CDR3 coding DNA: TGTGCCAGCATAAACCTCCGCTTGCCCCCCAATGAGCAGTTCTTC. Protein sequence: CASINLRLPPNEQFF. This chain links TRBV6-4 with TRBJ2-1, with D unclear. This CDR3 is built from 15 residues. CDR1 and CDR2 from the germline V gene are MRHNA and SNTAGT. Trimming stripped 7 bases from V and 6 bases from J, with 19 bases between.

The table lists this clonotype with many counts. The chain joins TRBV9 to TRBJ2-3; D perhaps matches TRBD2 (6 bases). Deletions cut 3 bases from V and 2 bases from J, with 7 bases between. Germline-derived CDR1 and CDR2 are SGDLS and YYNGEE. This CDR3 is built from 13 residues. This chain's CDR3 is CASSGGDTDTQYF. In DNA, the CDR3 is TGTGCCAGCAGCGGCGGGGACACAGATACGCAGTATTTT.

This clonotype was seen at least ten times. The chain joins TRBV7-9 to TRBJ1-6, with D perhaps TRBD1 (5 bases). The V and J ends lost 2 bases and 13 bases respectively, with 12 bases between them. CDR1 and CDR2 (germline): SEHNR, FQNEAQ (reference sequence). The CDR3 loop spans 13 amino acids. CDR3 in DNA: TGTGCCAGCAGCTTAAATCCAGGGACTCCCCTCCACTTT. Amino acid sequence: CASSLNPGTPLHF.

This clonotype was counted at least ten times. The chain recombines TRBV18 with TRBJ1-1, with TRBD1 matching over 10 bases. J lost 4 bases, V lost 3 bases, and 8 bases had no gene match. Per the germline V gene, CDR1 is KGHSH and CDR2 is LQKENI. The CDR3 extends over 16 amino acids. The DNA for the CDR3 is TGTGCCAGCTCACCTCGACAGGGGGCGGTGAGCACTGAAGCTTTCTTT. Its protein product is CASSPRQGAVSTEAFF.

This clonotype was seen many times. The gene calls are TRBV12-3 or TRBV12-4 and TRBJ2-5; 11 bases fit TRBD1. The CDR3 is 16 amino acids. J gave up 1 base and V 6 bases, and 7 bases lay outside the gene matches. The CDR3 sequence: CASSPGTGGLQETQYF. DNA of the CDR3: TGTGCCAGCAGCCCCGGGACAGGGGGACTCCAAGAGACCCAGTACTTC.

This clonotype has a handful of counts. The rearrangement joins TRBV11-2 to TRBJ2-1, with 9 bases matching TRBD2. The CDR3 extends over 18 amino acids. Germline V gene sequence: CDR1 SGHAT, CDR2 FQNNGV. V shed 5 bases, J shed 4 bases, and the junction held 15 bases outside the gene matches. The CDR3 loop reads CASSLAKLTSGLYNEQFF. The CDR3 DNA reads as TGTGCCAGCAGCCTCGCGAAATTGACTAGCGGCCTGTACAATGAGCAGTTCTTC.

This clonotype has a count of ten or more. This sequence joins TRBV6-5 and TRBJ2-5; the D call may be TRBD1 or TRBD2 (5 bases each). The CDR3 is 16 amino acids. From germline, CDR1 is MNHEY and CDR2 SVGAGI. Trimming stripped 6 bases from V and 5 bases from J, with 22 bases between. The CDR3 DNA sequence: TGTGCCAGCAGCTCCTTCGGCTCGGGACCTAGGGAGACCCAGTACTTC. It specifies CASSSFGSGPRETQYF.

This clonotype showed up many times. V is TRBV11-2 and J is TRBJ2-3; tentative D call: TRBD2 (6 bases). This CDR3 has 15 amino acids. V was shortened by 4 bases and J by 5 bases, with 16 bases between the two germline ends. The germline V gene has CDR1 SGHAT and CDR2 FQNNGV. CDR3 sequence (DNA): TGTGCCAGCAGCTCCCGACTAGAGAGGGGAGATACGCAGTATTTT. Protein: CASSSRLERGDTQYF.

Ten or more counts support this clonotype. This rearrangement joins TRBV5-1 to TRBJ2-5, with 7 bases fitting TRBD1. Germline CDR1 SGHRS, CDR2 YFSETQ. The V gene end was trimmed by 0 bases and the J gene end by 5 bases; junction bases not matched to a gene: 1. This CDR3 is 13 amino acids long. CDR3 nucleotides: TGCGCCAGCAGCTTGGGAGGGGGCGAGACCCAGTACTTC. Protein product: CASSLGGGETQYF.